Listed here are 18 T cell receptor beta chains from one sample, sequenced in a study of identical twins. TCRdb re-called the 5' RACE reads with MiXCR, one entry per CDR3 protein. The sample carries 600,000 to 850,000 distinct CDR3 sequences, roughly 18% recorded once. In addition, the sample was reused for a study of T cells expressing NK-cell markers.

The sequenced material came from PBMCs. These receptors came from a woman aged 18 to 35 in good health.

This chain uses TRBV12-3 or TRBV12-4 with TRBJ2-7; a possible D gene is TRBD1 (5 bases). Trimming stripped 2 bases from V and 0 bases from J, with 11 bases between. This CDR3 spans 15 amino acids. CDR3 DNA sequence: TGTGCCAGCAGTTTAAAAACAGGTATCTCCTACGAGCAGTACTTC. Its protein product is CASSLKTGISYEQYF.

The chain couples TRBV6-1 to TRBJ2-7; D might be TRBD2 (5 bases). Germline V gene sequence: CDR1 MNHNS, CDR2 SASEGT. Trimming shortened V by 7 bases and J by 2 bases, and 15 bases separated the two germline ends. This CDR3 comprises 14 residues. The CDR3 DNA reads as TGTGCCAGCACCTCCGTGGAGGAACCCTACGAGCAGTACTTC. Encoded protein: CASTSVEEPYEQYF.

This clonotype was found a few times. The chain recombines TRBV5-1 with TRBJ1-4; D gene unclear. Trimming shortened V by 4 bases and J by 3 bases, and 19 bases separated the two germline ends. This CDR3 is 17 amino acids long. From germline, CDR1 is SGHRS and CDR2 YFSETQ. The CDR3 bases are TGCGCCAGCAGCCTCACCCGGCCGGGAACGGCTAATGAAAAACTGTTTTTT. Translated: CASSLTRPGTANEKLFF.

This clonotype was seen a few times. V and J are TRBV7-2 and TRBJ2-7; D ambiguous. The V end was cut by 3 bases, the J end by 7 bases, with 10 bases between. Germline values: CDR1 SGHTA, CDR2 FQGNSA. This CDR3 spans 12 amino acids. CDR3 loop: CASSFKGLEQYF. CDR3 coding DNA: TGTGCCAGCAGCTTTAAAGGGCTGGAGCAGTACTTC.

This clonotype has at least ten counts. The chain employs TRBV24-1 and TRBJ2-1; the D gene is possibly TRBD2 (6 bases). This CDR3 has 12 residues. The germline V and J ends were trimmed by 6 bases and 5 bases, with 7 bases remaining between them. The germline gives CDR1 KGHDR, CDR2 SFDVKD. The CDR3 loop reads CATSTSNNEQFF. The CDR3 coding sequence is TGTGCCACCAGTACTAGCAACAATGAGCAGTTCTTC.

The rearrangement joins TRBV4-3 to TRBJ2-7; D might be TRBD2 (6 bases). Between the trimmed V and J ends, which lost 2 bases and 3 bases, there was a span of 17 bases. This CDR3 has 16 residues. Germline loops: CDR1 LGHNA, CDR2 YSLEER. In DNA form, the CDR3 reads TGCGCCAGCAGCCAAAAGGCCGGGACTGAGGACTACGAGCAGTACTTC. Its protein product is CASSQKAGTEDYEQYF.

This clonotype was detected only a few times. The genes are TRBV12-3 or TRBV12-4 and TRBJ1-1, with a possible D match to TRBD1 (5 bases). V was cut by 7 bases and J by 11 bases, with 17 bases left in between. CDR3 size: 12 residues. The CDR3 coding sequence is TGTGCCAGCAATGCTCTGGGACCCGGGGCTTTCTTT. It codes for CASNALGPGAFF.

This clonotype has more than one count but fewer than ten. CDR3 loop: CSGTSAENTGELFF. CDR3 DNA sequence: TGCAGCGGGACTAGCGCAGAGAACACCGGGGAGCTGTTTTTT. This chain joins TRBV29-1 and TRBJ2-2, with 9 nucleotides matching TRBD2. With V trimmed by 7 bases and J by 1 base, 4 bases remained unmatched. This CDR3 spans 14 amino acids. CDR1 and CDR2 (germline): SQVTM, ANQGSEA.

This clonotype was picked up many times. In DNA, the CDR3 is TGCAGTGCTAGAGGAAGACAGGGGGCTCGGTACGAGCAGTACTTC. This translates into CSARGRQGARYEQYF. The rearrangement links TRBV20-1 to TRBJ2-7, with 10 bases matching TRBD1. This CDR3 contains 15 residues. Trimming removed 1 base from V and 4 bases from J; junction bases left unmatched: 7. Germline assignment: CDR1 DFQATT and CDR2 SNEGSKA (reference sequence).

The chain has TRBV3-1 and TRBJ2-2, with D perhaps matching TRBD2 (6 bases). Germline V lookup: CDR1 LGHDT, CDR2 YNNKEL (reference sequence). Deletions cut 7 bases from V and 7 bases from J, with 16 bases between. The CDR3 has 14 residues. CDR3 in amino acids: CASNPGVFNGELFF. CDR3 in DNA: TGTGCCAGCAATCCGGGGGTGTTTAACGGGGAGCTGTTTTTT.

This clonotype has ten or more counts. This chain links TRBV12-3 or TRBV12-4 with TRBJ1-5, with D unclear. Trimming stripped 6 bases from V and 6 bases from J, with 15 bases between. The CDR3 is made up of 14 amino acids. The CDR3 DNA reads as TGTGCCAGCAGGGCAGCAGGTCCGGGTCAGCCCCAGCATTTT. Its protein product is CASRAAGPGQPQHF.

The sample holds a few counts of this clonotype. The chain links TRBV6-1 to TRBJ1-1, with 8 bases that match TRBD1. CDR1 and CDR2 from the germline V gene are MNHNS and SASEGT. CDR3 size: 15 residues. With V trimmed by 5 bases and J by 2 bases, 7 bases remained unmatched. In nucleotides, the CDR3 is TGTGCCAGCAGTCAACAGGGGGGGAGTAACACTGAAGCTTTCTTT. This encodes CASSQQGGSNTEAFF.

This clonotype showed up just a few times. J is TRBJ1-2 and V is TRBV6-2 or TRBV6-3, with D unclear. This CDR3 has 15 amino acids. V was clipped by 4 bases and J by 2 bases, with 14 bases between them. Germline V gene data show CDR1 as MNHEY and CDR2 as SVGEGT. The CDR3 protein is CASSFGGFLNYGYTF. The CDR3 coding sequence is TGTGCCAGCAGTTTCGGAGGATTTTTGAACTATGGCTACACCTTC.

This clonotype was seen ten or more times. The chain carries TRBV12-3 or TRBV12-4 and TRBJ1-2; no clear D. There are 12 residues in the CDR3. Trimming stripped 1 base from V and 8 bases from J, with 8 bases between. CDR3 amino acids: CASSLEGIGYTF. CDR3 bases: TGTGCCAGCAGTTTAGAGGGAATCGGCTACACCTTC.

The V and J genes are TRBV5-1 and TRBJ2-2; D call uncertain. Germline assignment: CDR1 SGHRS and CDR2 YFSETQ. The CDR3 extends over 12 amino acids. V lost 4 bases and J 7 bases, leaving 8 bases between the germline ends. The CDR3 spells CASSASNGELFF. CDR3 DNA sequence: TGCGCCAGCAGCGCCTCTAACGGGGAGCTGTTTTTT.

The CDR3 nucleotides are TGCAGTGCTAGAGGCGGGACAGGGGTTGGCAATGAGCAGTTCTTC. Translated, it gives CSARGGTGVGNEQFF. This chain uses TRBV20-1 with TRBJ2-1; 10 bases map to TRBD1. CDR3 length equals 15 residues. Per the germline V gene, CDR1 is DFQATT and CDR2 is SNEGSKA (reference sequence). Trimming cost V 1 base and J 6 bases; bases outside gene matches: 6.

The rearrangement uses TRBV19 and TRBJ1-1; the match to TRBD1 covers 7 bases. Looked up from germline, CDR1 is LNHDA and CDR2 is SQIVND (reference sequence). CDR3 size: 13 residues. Losses at the gene ends were 4 bases for V and 10 bases for J; bases not matched to a gene: 9. The chain's CDR3 is CASSTTGDMGAFF. CDR3 in DNA: TGTGCCAGTAGTACCACAGGGGACATGGGAGCTTTCTTT.

This clonotype was detected many times. This chain joins TRBV27 and TRBJ1-1; TRBD1 matches 7 bases. The CDR3 consists of 16 residues. The germline CDR1 and CDR2 sequences are MNHEY and SMNVEV (reference sequence). Losses at the gene ends were 5 bases for V and 3 bases for J; bases not matched to a gene: 12. The CDR3 region is CASSPSRQGDDTEAFF. The CDR3 DNA reads as TGTGCCAGCAGTCCTAGCCGACAGGGAGACGACACTGAAGCTTTCTTT.